The rows below give T cell receptor beta chains drawn from one sample of a study of cytomegalovirus exposure and HLA in healthy donors. TCRdb's copy holds only in-frame clones and misses some; the assay was immunoSEQ multiplex PCR. The sample has around 140,000 clones, 85% to 90% seen once. The sequenced sample was PBMCs. These receptors all come from a man between 18 and 29 years old in good health and CMV-seropositive. Each CDR3 is given with its conserved first and last residue. Fields, in order: clone size, V gene, CDR3 protein. Rows give clone size only sometimes, using once, few, many, or a class for an expanded clone.

>.|TRBV6-5
CASSQQGLRGNTIYF
>.|TRBV27
CASSRRTSGRGSYNEQFF
>.|TRBV11-3
CASTHSAAQTGGITEAFF
>.|TRBV7-2
CASSSTAGTLTDTQYF
>few|TRBV25-1
CASRGQGANEQYF
>.|TRBV2
CASSEWGEETQYF
>.|TRBV7-3
CASSLGTGVYNEQFF
>.|TRBV7-8
CASSYRDQPQHF
>.|TRBV11-2
CASSQLSMGGSGNTIYF
>.|TRBV7-9
CASRGPRTDTQYF
>.|TRBV19
CATNPDGRTYEQYF
>.|TRBV25-1
CASSGAGNSGNTIYF
>.|TRBV6-1
CASSEANSPEAFF
>many|TRBV5-1
CASSPDRGTYGYTF
>.|TRBV30
CAWRGGGNQPQHF
>.|TRBV10-3
CAISEGGISYNEQFF
>.|TRBV7-9
CASSSPSSGGSYNEQFF
>.|TRBV5-4
CASSLAAGETYEQYF
>.|TRBV5-8
CASSLGFGTGANEQYF
>.|TRBV2
CASSGQANEQFF
>.|TRBV25-1
CASSQTSGGMNEQFF
>.|TRBV6-4
CASSDSGGSSTDTQYF
>.|TRBV28
CASSFGTSGYSTDTQYF
>.|TRBV30
CAWSVGTNKQETQYF
>.|TRBV9
CASSVAPGHTGTDTQYF
>.|TRBV25-1
CASSESGGEKLFF
>.|TRBV19
CASRNGGARTGELFF
>.|TRBV5-4
CASSFHGMGQPQHF
>.|TRBV19
CASRWAPGSTDTQYF
>.|TRBV11-2
CASSPPGGYFSYEQYF
>.|TRBV14
CASSQVRTGELFF
>.|TRBV7-7
CASSLANSGETQYF
>once|TRBV6-1
CASSEVWVSGQDEKLFF
>.|TRBV4-2
CASSRKQTTEYSDTQYF
>once|TRBV7-8
CASSQNRFQTSRTYEQYF
>.|TRBV11-3
CASSPRGGSVYEQYF
>.|TRBV5-1
CASSLNGLAYTDTQYF
>.|TRBV20-1
CSASGLGEQYF
>.|TRBV2
CASRARGGGVTEAFF
>once|TRBV29-1
CSVRGGSSYEQYF
>.|TRBV5-1
CASSQFYRGQEGYTF
>.|TRBV19
CASSIASRTGGTYEQYF
>once|TRBV28
CASSSQGQGAGYTF